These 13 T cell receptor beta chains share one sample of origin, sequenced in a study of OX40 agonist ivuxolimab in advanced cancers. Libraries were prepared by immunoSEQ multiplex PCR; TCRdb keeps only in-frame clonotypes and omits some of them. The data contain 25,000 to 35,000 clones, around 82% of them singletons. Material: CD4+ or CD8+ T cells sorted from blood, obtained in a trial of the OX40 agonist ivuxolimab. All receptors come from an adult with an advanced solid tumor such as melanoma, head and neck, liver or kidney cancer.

In DNA form, the CDR3 reads TGTGCCAGCAGCTACCCCCCCAAGAGACAGGTCCCAGCGGGGAACCAAGAGACCCAGTACTTC. This sequence encodes CASSYPPKRQVPAGNQETQYF. The rearrangement uses TRBV7-3 and TRBJ2-5; D is perhaps TRBD2 (7 bases). V was trimmed by 4 bases and J by 0 bases, leaving 30 bases between them. CDR3 length: 21 amino acids. Per germline, CDR1 SGHTA and CDR2 FQGTGA. Drawing the rest from reference TRBV7-3 and TRBJ2-5, the complete variable domain is GAGVSQTPSNKVTEKGKYVELRCDPISGHTALYWYRQSLGQGPEFLIYFQGTGAADDSGLPNDRFFAVRPEGSVSTLKIQRTERGDSAVYLCASSYPPKRQVPAGNQETQYFGPGTRLLVL.

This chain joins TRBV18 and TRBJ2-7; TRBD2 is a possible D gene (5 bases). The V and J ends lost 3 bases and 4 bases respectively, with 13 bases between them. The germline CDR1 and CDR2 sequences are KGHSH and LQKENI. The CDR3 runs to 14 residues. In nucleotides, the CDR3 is TGTGCCAGCTCACCCTACGGGGAATCGTACGAGCAGTACTTC. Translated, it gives CASSPYGESYEQYF. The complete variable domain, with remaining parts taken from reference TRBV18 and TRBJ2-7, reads NAGVMQNPRHLVRRRGQEARLRCSPMKGHSHVYWYRQLPEEGLKFMVYLQKENIIDESGMPKERFSAEFPKEGPSILRIQQVVRGDSAAYFCASSPYGESYEQYFGPGTRLTVT.

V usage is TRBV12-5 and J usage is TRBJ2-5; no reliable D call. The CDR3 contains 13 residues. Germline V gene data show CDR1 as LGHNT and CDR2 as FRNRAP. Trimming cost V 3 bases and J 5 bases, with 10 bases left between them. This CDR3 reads CASGFAVGETQYF. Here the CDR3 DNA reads TGTGCTAGTGGTTTTGCAGTAGGTGAGACCCAGTACTTC.

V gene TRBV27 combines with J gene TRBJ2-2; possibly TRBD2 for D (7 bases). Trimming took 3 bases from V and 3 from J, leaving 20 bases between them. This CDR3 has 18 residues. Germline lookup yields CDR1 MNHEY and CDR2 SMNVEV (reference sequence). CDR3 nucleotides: TGTGCCAGCAGTTTCCCTTCGAGCGGAGGGGGGGACACCGGGGAGCTGTTTTTT. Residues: CASSFPSSGGGDTGELFF.

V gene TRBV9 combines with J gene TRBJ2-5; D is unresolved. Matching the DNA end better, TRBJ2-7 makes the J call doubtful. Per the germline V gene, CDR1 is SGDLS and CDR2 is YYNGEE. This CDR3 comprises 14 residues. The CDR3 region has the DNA TGTGCCAGCAGCGTAGGTGGGATGTCCTACGAGCAGTACTTC. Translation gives CASSVGGMSYEQYF.

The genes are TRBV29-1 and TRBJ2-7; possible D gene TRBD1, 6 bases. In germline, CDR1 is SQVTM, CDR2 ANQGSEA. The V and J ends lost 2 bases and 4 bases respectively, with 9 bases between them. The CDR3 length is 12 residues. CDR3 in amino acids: CSVEIQGYEQYF. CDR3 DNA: TGCAGCGTTGAAATCCAGGGGTACGAGCAGTACTTC.

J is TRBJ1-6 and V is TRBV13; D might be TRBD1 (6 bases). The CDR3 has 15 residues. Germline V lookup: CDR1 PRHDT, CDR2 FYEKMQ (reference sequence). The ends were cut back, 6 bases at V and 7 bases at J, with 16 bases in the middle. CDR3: CASRGRGGENSPLHF. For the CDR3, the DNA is TGTGCCAGCAGGGGGCGCGGGGGCGAGAATTCACCCCTCCACTTT.

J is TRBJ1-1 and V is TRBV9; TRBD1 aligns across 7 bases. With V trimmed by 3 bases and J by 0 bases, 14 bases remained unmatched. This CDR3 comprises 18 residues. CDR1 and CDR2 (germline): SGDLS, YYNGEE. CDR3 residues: CASSARRGPYPMNTEAFF. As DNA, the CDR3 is TGTGCCAGCAGCGCCCGGAGGGGGCCCTATCCAATGAACACTGAAGCTTTCTTT. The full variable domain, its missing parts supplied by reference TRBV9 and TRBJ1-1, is DSGVTQTPKHLITATGQRVTLRCSPRSGDLSVYWYQQSLDQGLQFLIQYYNGEERAKGNILERFSAQQFPDLHSELNLSSLELGDSALYFCASSARRGPYPMNTEAFFGQGTRLTVV.

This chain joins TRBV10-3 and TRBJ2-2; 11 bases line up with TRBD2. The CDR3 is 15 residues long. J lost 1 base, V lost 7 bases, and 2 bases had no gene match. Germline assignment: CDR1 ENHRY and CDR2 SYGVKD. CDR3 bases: TGTGCCATCACTAGCGGGAGGCTGAACACCGGGGAGCTGTTTTTT. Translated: CAITSGRLNTGELFF.

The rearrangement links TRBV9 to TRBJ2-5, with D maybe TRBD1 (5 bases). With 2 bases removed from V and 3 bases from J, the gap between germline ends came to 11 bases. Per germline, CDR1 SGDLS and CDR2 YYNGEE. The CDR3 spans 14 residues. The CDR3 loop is CASSVSTGEETQYF. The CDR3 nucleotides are TGTGCCAGCAGCGTTTCCACAGGAGAAGAGACCCAGTACTTC.

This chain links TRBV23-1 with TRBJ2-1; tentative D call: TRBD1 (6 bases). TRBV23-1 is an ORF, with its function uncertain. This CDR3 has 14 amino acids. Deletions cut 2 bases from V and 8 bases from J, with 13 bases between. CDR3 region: CASSQTTGTHEQFF. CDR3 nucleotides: TGCGCCAGCAGTCAAACTACAGGGACCCATGAGCAGTTCTTC.

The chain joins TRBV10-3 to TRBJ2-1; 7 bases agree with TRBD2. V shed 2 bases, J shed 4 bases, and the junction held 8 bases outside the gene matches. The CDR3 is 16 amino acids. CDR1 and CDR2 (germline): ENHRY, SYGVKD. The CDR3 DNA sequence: TGTGCCATCAGTGAGGGGGCGGGAGAGTTGTACAATGAGCAGTTCTTC. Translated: CAISEGAGELYNEQFF.

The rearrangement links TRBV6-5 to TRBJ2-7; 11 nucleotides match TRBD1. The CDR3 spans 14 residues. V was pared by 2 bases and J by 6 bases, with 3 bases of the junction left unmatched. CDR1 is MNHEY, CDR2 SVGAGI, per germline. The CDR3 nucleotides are TGTGCCAGCAGTTACGGACAGGGGGCTATCGAGCAGTACTTC. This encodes CASSYGQGAIEQYF.